This T cell receptor beta chain was captured in a study of blood T cells in healthy people across ages. Study findings and constraints: Samples with more naive T cells showed higher observed beta diversity.

Primers used in a second PCR of roughly 7 to 12 cycles were a sample-barcoded 5' primer and a J-beta primer mix. MiXCR, run by TCRdb on the 5' RACE reads, gives a single entry per CDR3 protein. The table includes 600,000 to 1,000,000 distinct CDR3 sequences, 20% to 30% detected once. Per germline, CDR1 DFQATT and CDR2 SNEGSKA (reference sequence). The CDR3 is made up of 15 amino acids. J gave up 1 base and V 5 bases, and 7 bases lay outside the gene matches. A word on this clonotype: The antigen is undetermined.

These data are also associated with another study on T cells of mothers and their children. That work contributes: In cDNA synthesis, all of the extracted RNA was used at around 1.4 ug per 15 ul. With the M1S primer of the second PCR, sample barcodes and 2-4 random nucleotides were added.

The chain is built from TRBV20-1 and TRBJ2-2; 7 bases fit TRBD1. Sample: blood. This sequence originates from a boy younger than 18 in good health. The CDR3 DNA follows: TGCAGTGCTGATACAGGGGCGATGAACACCGGGGAGCTGTTTTTT. It yields the protein CSADTGAMNTGELFF.